The 14 T cell receptor beta chains in this list originate from one sample, sequenced in a study of shared clonotypes between healthy human individuals. The repertoire was sequenced with immunoSEQ multiplex PCR; TCRdb's copy has only in-frame clones and lacks some. The sample consists of roughly 450,000 clones, about four fifths of them appearing once. Material: PBMCs. The source of these receptors is a woman aged 40 to 50 in good health. Some clones in this sample may be carry-over from other donors' samples.

The J gene is TRBJ1-2, the V gene TRBV30, with a possible D match to TRBD1 (5 bases). CDR3 size: 13 residues. Germline values: CDR1 GTSNPN, CDR2 SVGIG (reference sequence). Trimming took off 2 bases at V and 1 base at J, with 8 bases between the two ends. CDR3 coding DNA: TGTGCCTGGAGTTGGCAGGGTAACTATGGCTACACCTTC. Its protein product is CAWSWQGNYGYTF.

The genes are TRBV4-1 and TRBJ2-7; D may be TRBD1 (5 bases). CDR1 MGHRA and CDR2 YSYEKL come from the germline V gene. The CDR3 spans 14 residues. Trimming took off 5 bases at V and 7 bases at J, with 18 bases between the two ends. CDR3 bases: TGCGCCAGCAGCAGCCAGGGTAGTTCGCGAGAGCAGTACTTC. The encoded protein is CASSSQGSSREQYF.

The CDR3 nucleotides are TGTGCCAGCAGCTGGGGGGTGGACGAGCAGTTCTTC. This translates into CASSWGVDEQFF. V is TRBV5-5 and J is TRBJ2-1, with D possibly matching TRBD2 (6 bases). Germline V gene data show CDR1 as SGHKS and CDR2 as YYEKEE (reference sequence). Trimming removed 3 bases from V and 10 bases from J, with 11 bases in between. The CDR3 loop spans 12 amino acids.

This chain joins TRBV10-2 and TRBJ2-5; no clear D. Trimming cost V 2 bases and J 2 bases, with 6 bases left between them. Germline CDR1 WSHSY, CDR2 SAAADI. The CDR3 has 13 amino acids. The CDR3 nucleotides read TGCGCCAGCAGTGAGAGCTGGCAAGAGACCCAGTACTTC. This sequence encodes CASSESWQETQYF.

V is TRBV9 and J is TRBJ2-5; 11 bases map to TRBD2. Germline loops: CDR1 SGDLS, CDR2 YYNGEE. V was clipped by 4 bases and J by 2 bases; unmatched bases: 4. The CDR3 has 15 residues. CDR3 residues: CASSIGTSGQETQYF. The DNA for the CDR3 is TGTGCCAGCAGCATCGGGACTAGCGGACAAGAGACCCAGTACTTC.

This chain joins TRBV19 and TRBJ1-4; D is perhaps TRBD1 (6 bases). The CDR3 spans 14 residues. V shed 9 bases and J shed 0 bases, with 11 bases lying between them. Germline-derived CDR1 and CDR2 are LNHDA and SQIVND (reference sequence). The CDR3: CASGQMTTNEKLFF. CDR3 sequence (DNA): TGTGCCAGCGGACAGATGACAACTAATGAAAAACTGTTTTTT.

V usage is TRBV30 and J usage is TRBJ1-1; no clear D gene. The germline gives CDR1 GTSNPN, CDR2 SVGIG (reference sequence). CDR3 length: 15 residues. The V end lost 0 bases, the J end lost 0 bases, and 11 bases lay between the germline ends. The chain's CDR3 is CAWSVLVGMNTEAFF. The CDR3 nucleotides read TGTGCCTGGAGTGTACTCGTGGGGATGAACACTGAAGCTTTCTTT. Drawing the rest from reference TRBV30 and TRBJ1-1, the complete variable domain is SQTIHQWPATLVQPVGSPLSLECTVEGTSNPNLYWYRQAAGRGLQLLFYSVGIGQISSEVPQNLSASRPQDRQFILSSKKLLLSDSGFYLCAWSVLVGMNTEAFFGQGTRLTVV.

The gene calls are TRBV10-2 and TRBJ1-1; possibly TRBD1 for D (6 bases). This CDR3 contains 14 residues. Germline values: CDR1 WSHSY, CDR2 SAAADI. V lost 7 bases, J lost 4 bases, and 16 bases lay in between. The CDR3 DNA follows: TGCGCCAGCACCTCATTGGGGGCCAGCACTGAAGCTTTCTTT. This gives the protein CASTSLGASTEAFF.

This sequence joins TRBV7-9 and TRBJ2-7; 8 bases agree with TRBD1. Germline V lookup: CDR1 SEHNR, CDR2 FQNEAQ (reference sequence). The CDR3 is made up of 15 amino acids. V was clipped by 5 bases and J by 3 bases; unmatched bases: 9. DNA of the CDR3: TGTGCCAGCAGCCCCCTAGGCAGGGGGCTCTACGAGCAGTACTTC. It is translated as CASSPLGRGLYEQYF.

The genes are TRBV19 and TRBJ2-2; 7 bases line up with TRBD1. The V gene's germline CDR1 is LNHDA and CDR2 SQIVND (reference sequence). The J segment lost 8 bases and the V segment lost 3 bases, leaving 12 bases of the junction unmatched. The CDR3 covers 16 residues. In DNA, the CDR3 is TGTGCCAGTAGTATTAGGAGACAGGGAATTCCAGGGGAGCTGTTTTTT. Residues: CASSIRRQGIPGELFF.

V and J are TRBV7-6 and TRBJ2-3; 11 bases line up with TRBD1. V dropped 5 bases and J dropped 10; count of bases not matched to a gene: 8. The CDR3 extends over 14 amino acids. The germline V gene has CDR1 SGHVS and CDR2 FNYEAQ. The chain's CDR3 is CASSPGTGGGSQYF. CDR3 DNA sequence: TGTGCCAGCAGCCCCGGGACAGGGGGGGGATCGCAGTATTTT.

The chain links TRBV28 to TRBJ1-4; perhaps TRBD1 as D (6 bases). V was clipped by 5 bases and J by 4 bases, with 20 bases between them. Germline CDR1 reads MDHEN; CDR2 reads SYDVKM. CDR3 length: 17 residues. For the CDR3, the DNA is TGTGCCAGCAGTGACATTGGGGGGGGCGGCGGTAATGAAAAACTGTTTTTT. Translated, it gives CASSDIGGGGGNEKLFF.

The rearrangement links TRBV5-1 to TRBJ1-4; D is unresolved. Germline V gives CDR1 SGHRS, CDR2 YFSETQ. V was shortened by 0 bases and J by 0 bases, with 3 bases between the two germline ends. The CDR3 loop spans 14 amino acids. CDR3 sequence: CASSLAATNEKLFF. CDR3 coding DNA: TGCGCCAGCAGCTTGGCAGCAACTAATGAAAAACTGTTTTTT.

This clone occurred a few times. The V call is TRBV2, the J call TRBJ2-2; D remains unclear. Germline assignment: CDR1 SNHLY and CDR2 FYNNEI. V gave up 6 bases and J gave up 6 bases, with 17 bases separating them. The CDR3 extends over 15 amino acids. The CDR3 DNA is TGTGCCAGCAGGCAGGTTTTGGGCGGCGCCGGGGAGCTGTTTTTT. Residues: CASRQVLGGAGELFF.